This TCR beta chain originates from a study of T cells after yellow fever vaccination. At the level of the study: With SMART-Seq v4 Ultra Low Input, the fractions containing low cell numbers were prepared.

V shed 0 bases and J shed 4 bases, with 12 bases lying between them. Germline CDR1 and CDR2: SNHLY and FYNNEI. CDR3 length equals 15 residues. Production of TCR cDNA was by 5'RACE template switching, which also added a universal primer site and UMIs. TCRdb re-derived calls from the 5' RACE reads in MiXCR, one entry per CDR3 protein. The profile shows 150,000 to 200,000 distinct CDR3 sequences, roughly 6.2% of them singletons. The genes are TRBV2 and TRBJ1-2; D might be TRBD1 (5 bases). Here the sequenced sample was CD4+ T cells sorted from PBMCs, taken on the day of the first yellow fever vaccination. The TCR was taken from a man between 18 and 35 years old who received the YFV17D yellow fever vaccine. CDR3 loop: CASSEAPGTGYGYTF. The CDR3 DNA reads TGTGCCAGCAGTGAAGCACCGGGGACCGGCTATGGCTACACCTTC.